Following are 14 T cell receptor beta chains from one sample sequenced in a study of shared clonotypes between healthy human individuals. Terminally differentiated effector memory CD45RA+ cells were excluded by CCR7 positive selection of CD45RO-negative cells. Produced via immunoSEQ multiplex PCR; TCRdb's table is partial and in-frame only. Of under 2,000,000 clones in the sample, about 95% were seen once. Sequencing used naive CD8+ T cells sorted from blood. The receptors stem from a man between 18 and 29 years old in good health.

This clone came up once. The chain has TRBV27 and TRBJ2-3; D is ambiguous. Germline V gene data show CDR1 as MNHEY and CDR2 as SMNVEV (reference sequence). Trimming cost V 1 base and J 5 bases, with 13 bases left between them. The CDR3 consists of 15 residues. CDR3 in DNA: TGTGCCAGCAGTTTATTCTCCCAGTTCCTAGATACGCAGTATTTT. Amino acids: CASSLFSQFLDTQYF.

The V and J genes are TRBV4-1 and TRBJ2-1, with 8 positions matching TRBD2. Per the germline V gene, CDR1 is MGHRA and CDR2 is YSYEKL. V gave up 6 bases and J gave up 0 bases; unmatched junction bases: 4. The CDR3 covers 15 residues. CDR3 nucleotide sequence: TGCGCCAGCAGACTAAGCGGGGGCTCCTACAATGAGCAGTTCTTC. This codes for CASRLSGGSYNEQFF.

The V gene is TRBV15, the J gene TRBJ2-7, with 7 bases identical to TRBD1. Germline V gene lookup returns CDR1 LNHNV and CDR2 YYDKDF (reference sequence). The CDR3 loop spans 13 amino acids. V lost 1 base to trimming and J lost 6 bases; unmatched junction nucleotides: 3. This CDR3 reads CATSRATGVEQYF. In DNA form, the CDR3 reads TGTGCCACCAGCAGAGCCACAGGGGTCGAGCAGTACTTC.

This chain joins TRBV5-4 and TRBJ1-1; D uncertain. The CDR3 loop spans 12 amino acids. V dropped 1 base and J dropped 11 bases, with 12 bases sitting between them. Germline values: CDR1 SGHNT, CDR2 YYREEE (reference sequence). The CDR3: CASSLLGSEAFF. CDR3 sequence (DNA): TGTGCCAGCAGCTTGTTGGGGTCGGAGGCTTTCTTT.

CDR3: CASSYSEGTEAFF. In nucleotides, the CDR3 is TGTGCCAGCAGTTATTCGGAGGGGACTGAAGCTTTCTTT. V usage is TRBV6-1 and J usage is TRBJ1-1; perhaps TRBD1 as D (5 bases). The CDR3 has 13 residues. Germline values: CDR1 MNHNS, CDR2 SASEGT. V lost 5 bases to trimming and J lost 5 bases, with 12 bases between them.

As to this clone: Other DNA sequences in this specimen translate into the identical CDR3. CDR3 nucleotide sequence: TGCGCCAGCAGCTTGGAAGGGGGTGGGGAAAAACTGTTTTTT. As protein: CASSLEGGGEKLFF. The rearrangement links TRBV5-1 to TRBJ1-4; D is perhaps TRBD1 (6 bases). Germline-derived CDR1 and CDR2 are SGHRS and YFSETQ. The CDR3 is 14 amino acids. V lost 0 bases and J lost 8, with 11 bases in between.

The V and J genes are TRBV18 and TRBJ1-2, with 11 bases lining up with TRBD1. V was clipped by 3 bases and J by 8 bases; unmatched bases: 5. CDR3 size: 14 residues. Germline CDR1 and CDR2: KGHSH and LQKENI. The CDR3 loop is CASSPPGQGEGYTF. CDR3 bases: TGTGCCAGCTCACCCCCGGGACAGGGGGAAGGCTACACCTTC.

The chain uses TRBV15 and TRBJ1-6; no firm D call. There are 13 residues in the CDR3. V lost 1 base and J lost 10, with 8 bases in between. Germline lookup yields CDR1 LNHNV and CDR2 YYDKDF (reference sequence). The DNA of the CDR3 is TGTGCCACCAGCAGAGTTAACGGCTCACCCCTCCACTTT. Amino acids: CATSRVNGSPLHF.

This clone was seen a few times. The rearrangement joins TRBV2 to TRBJ1-6, with TRBD1 matching over 10 bases. Germline CDR1 reads SNHLY; CDR2 reads FYNNEI. V dropped 3 bases and J dropped 3; count of bases not matched to a gene: 5. The CDR3 runs 17 residues. CDR3 protein: CASSETGQGNYNSPLHF. The CDR3 nucleotides read TGTGCCAGCAGTGAGACGGGACAGGGGAACTATAATTCACCCCTCCACTTT.

This sequence joins TRBV7-8 and TRBJ1-1; weak D call: TRBD1 (6 bases). From germline, CDR1 is SGHVS and CDR2 FQNEAQ. The CDR3 is 13 residues long. Between the trimmed V and J ends, which lost 5 bases and 8 bases, there was a span of 15 bases. The CDR3 protein is CASSLLNREEAFF. CDR3 nucleotide sequence: TGTGCCAGCAGCCTATTAAACAGGGAGGAAGCTTTCTTT.

The rearrangement uses TRBV6-5 and TRBJ2-1, with a weak D call TRBD1 (5 bases). The CDR3 is 15 amino acids. Trimming removed 7 bases at V and 4 bases at J, with 17 bases between. The V gene's germline CDR1 is MNHEY and CDR2 SVGAGI. The CDR3 region has the DNA TGTGCCAGCACTTTCGCTCAGGGCGGTTACAATGAGCAGTTCTTC. Translation: CASTFAQGGYNEQFF.

The J gene is TRBJ1-2, the V gene TRBV27; D is ambiguous. CDR3 length equals 14 residues. The germline V gene has CDR1 MNHEY and CDR2 SMNVEV (reference sequence). Trimming took 3 bases from V and 1 from J, leaving 9 bases between them. In nucleotides, the CDR3 is TGTGCCAGCAGTTTGTCCGGAATTAACTATGGCTACACCTTC. It codes for CASSLSGINYGYTF.

This sequence joins TRBV9 and TRBJ2-7; 7 bases map to TRBD2. The germline V gene encodes CDR1 SGDLS and CDR2 YYNGEE. The CDR3 runs 15 residues. The J segment lost 0 bases and the V segment lost 0 bases, leaving 3 bases of the junction unmatched. The CDR3, as DNA: TGTGCCAGCAGCGTAGTGGCGGGAGCCTCCTACGAGCAGTACTTC. Its protein product is CASSVVAGASYEQYF. The whole variable domain, remainder taken from reference TRBV9 and TRBJ2-7, is DSGVTQTPKHLITATGQRVTLRCSPRSGDLSVYWYQQSLDQGLQFLIQYYNGEERAKGNILERFSAQQFPDLHSELNLSSLELGDSALYFCASSVVAGASYEQYFGPGTRLTVT.

This clone is a singleton in its sample. The gene calls are TRBV7-9 and TRBJ2-7, with unresolved D. Germline V gene data show CDR1 as SEHNR and CDR2 as FQNEAQ (reference sequence). Trimming took off 5 bases at V and 3 bases at J, with 11 bases between the two ends. The CDR3 consists of 13 residues. The CDR3 DNA is TGTGCCAGCAGCAAGGACGAGCGCTACGAGCAGTACTTC. This translates into CASSKDERYEQYF.